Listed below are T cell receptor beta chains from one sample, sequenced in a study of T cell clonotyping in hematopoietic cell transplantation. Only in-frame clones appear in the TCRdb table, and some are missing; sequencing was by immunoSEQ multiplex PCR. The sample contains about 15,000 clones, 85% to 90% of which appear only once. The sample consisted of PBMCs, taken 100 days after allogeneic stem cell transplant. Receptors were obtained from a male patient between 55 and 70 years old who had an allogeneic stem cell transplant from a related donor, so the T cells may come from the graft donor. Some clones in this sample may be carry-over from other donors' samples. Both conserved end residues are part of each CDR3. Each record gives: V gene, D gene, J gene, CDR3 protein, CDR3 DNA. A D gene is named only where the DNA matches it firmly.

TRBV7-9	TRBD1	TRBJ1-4	CASSSRGASEKLFF	TGTGCCAGCAGCTCCAGGGGGGCGAGCGAAAAACTGTTTTTT
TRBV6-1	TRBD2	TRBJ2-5	CASSEALSSGGLKTQYF	TGTGCCAGCAGTGAAGCCTTATCTAGCGGGGGGTTGAAGACCCAGTACTTC
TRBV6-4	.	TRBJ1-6	CASSDQDSTTPKMPNSPLHF	TGTGCCAGCAGTGACCAGGACTCGACGACCCCAAAGATGCCTAATTCACCCCTCCACTTT
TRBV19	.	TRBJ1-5	CASSIIRGGQPQHF	TGTGCCAGTAGTATTATTAGGGGGGGTCAGCCCCAGCATTTT
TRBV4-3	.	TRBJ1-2	CASSQESPSLYGYTF	TGCGCCAGCAGCCAAGAGAGTCCGTCACTCTATGGCTACACCTTC
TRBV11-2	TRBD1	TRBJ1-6	CASSPSTGEPSPLHF	TGTGCCAGCAGCCCATCAACAGGGGAACCTTCACCCCTCCACTTT
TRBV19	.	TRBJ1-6	CASSIGDRDNSPLHF	TGTGCCAGTAGTATAGGAGACAGAGATAATTCACCCCTCCACTTT
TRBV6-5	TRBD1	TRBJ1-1	CASSPNDRGSTEAFF	TGTGCCAGCAGTCCAAACGACAGGGGGTCTACTGAAGCTTTCTTT
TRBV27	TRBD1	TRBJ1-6	CASSLRDRNSPLHF	TGTGCCAGCAGTTTAAGGGACAGGAATTCACCCCTCCACTTT
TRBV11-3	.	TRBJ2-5	CASSQDQETQYF	TGTGCCAGCAGCCAAGACCAAGAGACCCAGTACTTC